The clone carrying this T cell receptor beta chain came up a few times. The record originates from a study of blood T cell repertoires in COVID-19. Study overall: Acute and convalescent COVID-19 samples came from the United States, Italy and Spain. From T cells, B-cell-depleted T cells, or PBMCs came the material, which was cDNA or gDNA.

In the original analysis: Estimated nucleated cell counts came from reference gene primer amplification. Profiling relied on immunoSEQ multiplex PCR, and the TCRdb table lists in-frame clones only, not all of them. The V and J calls and clone size were taken over from that table, and D and trimming were inferred from the DNA. The table lists roughly 120,000 clones, roughly four fifths of them singletons, with roughly 2.6% in the top ten. This CDR3 region has 15 residues. V was trimmed by 0 bases and J by 5 bases, leaving 11 bases between them. Germline V lookup: CDR1 SGHDN, CDR2 FVKESK. The receptor comes from a man aged 45-65 years with acute or convalescent COVID-19. The J gene is TRBJ2-1, the V gene TRBV14, with a possible D match to TRBD2 (6 bases). Sample: peripheral blood. The CDR3 sequence: CASSQDWGLNNEQFF. The CDR3 bases are TGTGCCAGCAGCCAAGATTGGGGACTGAACAATGAGCAGTTCTTC.